One and the same sample provided the 20 T cell receptor beta chains below, sequenced in a study of T-cell memory formation after mild COVID-19. TCRdb fed the 5' RACE reads into MiXCR, producing one record per CDR3 protein. The sample carries around 310,000 distinct CDR3 sequences, more than 20% recorded once. The sequenced sample was PBMCs or a T cell subset sorted from them (not recorded which). Receptor source: a man younger than 35 who had mild COVID-19 (a few samples of this study predate the infection). Cell type and time point are not known.

This clonotype was counted a few times. Germline and junction disagree at one end, which may indicate a read error. This chain connects TRBV6-2 or TRBV6-3 to TRBJ1-6, with D uncertain. Germline V gene data show CDR1 as MNHEY and CDR2 as SVGEGT. CDR3 length: 14 amino acids. Here the CDR3 DNA reads TGTGCCAGCACACGACGGTCCTTTAATTCACCCCTCCACTTT. Its protein is CASTRRSFNSPLHF.

This clonotype was counted only a few times. The J gene is TRBJ2-1, the V gene TRBV20-1, with TRBD2 as a possible D gene (7 bases). The CDR3 sequence is 14 residues long. Looked up from germline, CDR1 is DFQATT and CDR2 is SNEGSKA (reference sequence). Trimming left V 5 bases short and J 0 bases short, with 11 bases between. CDR3 bases: TGCAGTGCTGGCGGGGGCCACTCCTACAATGAGCAGTTCTTC. This gives the protein CSAGGGHSYNEQFF.

The sample holds a few counts of this clonotype. The chain couples TRBV9 to TRBJ1-6, with a tentative D call TRBD1 (5 bases). CDR3 length: 15 amino acids. Germline assignment: CDR1 SGDLS and CDR2 YYNGEE. Trimming took off 4 bases at V and 7 bases at J, with 15 bases between the two ends. The CDR3 DNA reads as TGTGCCAGCAGCTCACGGGGCACGATCAATTCACCCCTCCACTTT. Amino acid sequence: CASSSRGTINSPLHF.

This clonotype was recorded a few times. The chain uses TRBV11-3 and TRBJ2-2, with D perhaps TRBD2 (5 bases). This CDR3 spans 16 amino acids. Deletions cut 1 base from V and 2 bases from J, with 11 bases between. The germline gives CDR1 SGHNT, CDR2 YENEEA. The DNA of the CDR3 is TGTGCCAGCAGCTTAGGGAGGCAGCTTAACACCGGGGAGCTGTTTTTT. Its translation is CASSLGRQLNTGELFF.

This clonotype turned up a few times. The rearrangement uses TRBV20-1 and TRBJ2-3; D is unclear. V lost 8 bases, J lost 0 bases, and 6 bases lay in between. Germline V CDR1 and CDR2: DFQATT, SNEGSKA (reference sequence). The CDR3 consists of 11 residues. The CDR3 protein is CSPTSTDTQYF. The CDR3 DNA reads as TGCAGTCCTACCAGCACAGATACGCAGTATTTT.

This clonotype showed up just a few times. The chain links TRBV5-1 to TRBJ2-5; D call uncertain. Deletions cut 1 base from V and 4 bases from J, with 5 bases between. The length of the CDR3 is 12 residues. Germline-derived CDR1 and CDR2 are SGHRS and YFSETQ. The CDR3: CASSLNRETQYF. CDR3 sequence (DNA): TGCGCCAGCAGCTTGAACAGAGAGACCCAGTACTTC.

The gene calls are TRBV2 and TRBJ2-1, with 8 nucleotides matching TRBD1. This CDR3 is 16 amino acids long. CDR1 SNHLY and CDR2 FYNNEI come from the germline V gene. Unmatched junction bases numbered 14, after V lost 6 bases and J lost 7 bases. The CDR3 region has the DNA TGTGCCAGCAGCTCAGACTGGGGCAGGGGGCGGAATGAGCAGTTCTTC. Translating it yields CASSSDWGRGRNEQFF.

V is TRBV25-1 and J is TRBJ2-1, with D hard to call. The length of the CDR3 is 12 residues. Per the germline V gene, CDR1 is MGHDK and CDR2 is SYGVNS. V gave up 6 bases and J gave up 2 bases, with 5 bases separating them. In nucleotides, the CDR3 is TGTGCCAGCAGAACGACCTACAATGAGCAGTTCTTC. This sequence encodes CASRTTYNEQFF.

The chain couples TRBV7-2 to TRBJ2-1; 11 bases are shared with TRBD2. The CDR3 runs to 16 residues. The germline V gene encodes CDR1 SGHTA and CDR2 FQGNSA. The trim removed 5 bases at V and 8 bases at J, leaving 11 bases unmatched. In DNA form, the CDR3 reads TGTGCCAGCAGCCCCCGGGGACTAGCGGTAGCTTATGAGCAGTTCTTC. Translating gives CASSPRGLAVAYEQFF.

The rearrangement joins TRBV7-3 to TRBJ2-2; D not certain. The V gene lost 2 bases and the J gene lost 6 bases, with 7 bases spanning the gap. This CDR3 has 13 residues. The germline gives CDR1 SGHTA, CDR2 FQGTGA. CDR3 sequence (DNA): TGTGCCAGCAGCTTAGGGCCATCCGGGGAGCTGTTTTTT. It is translated as CASSLGPSGELFF.

This clonotype has just a few counts. The genes are TRBV6-2 or TRBV6-3 and TRBJ1-1; perhaps TRBD1 as D (5 bases). This CDR3 region has 14 residues. In germline, CDR1 is MNHEY, CDR2 SVGEGT. Deletions cut 6 bases from V and 11 bases from J, with 22 bases between. CDR3 bases: TGTGCCAGCAGCTACGGGACGGACCAAACTTGGGCTTTCTTT. Its protein is CASSYGTDQTWAFF.

A few counts support this clonotype. V is TRBV27 and J is TRBJ2-5; D may be TRBD1 or TRBD2 (5 bases each). The CDR3 has 13 residues. CDR1 and CDR2 (germline): MNHEY, SMNVEV (reference sequence). Trimming took off 5 bases at V and 5 bases at J, with 12 bases between the two ends. The CDR3 spells CASSLGTMETQYF. CDR3 nucleotide sequence: TGTGCCAGCAGTCTCGGGACCATGGAGACCCAGTACTTC.

The rearrangement joins TRBV10-3 to TRBJ2-2, with D tentatively TRBD1 (7 bases). CDR1 is ENHRY, CDR2 SYGVKD, per germline. The CDR3 spans 13 residues. The V gene lost 7 bases and the J gene lost 6 bases, with 12 bases spanning the gap. CDR3 nucleotides: TGTGCCATCACGCAGGGGGGTGCCGGGGAGCTGTTTTTT. As protein: CAITQGGAGELFF.

This clonotype was counted between two and nine times. The CDR3: CASSSQGAYYEQYF. The CDR3, as DNA: TGTGCCAGCAGTTCCCAGGGGGCTTACTACGAGCAGTACTTC. V is TRBV6-5 and J is TRBJ2-7; 8 bases match TRBD1. The CDR3 is 14 amino acids. V dropped 4 bases and J dropped 3; count of bases not matched to a gene: 5. The germline V gene has CDR1 MNHEY and CDR2 SVGAGI.

The table lists this clonotype with many counts. V gene TRBV12-3 or TRBV12-4 combines with J gene TRBJ2-2, with D hard to call. This CDR3 has 14 amino acids. V was clipped by 0 bases and J by 3 bases, with 5 bases between them. The CDR3 bases are TGTGCCAGCAGTTTAGCGCCCCACACCGGGGAGCTGTTTTTT. Protein: CASSLAPHTGELFF.

In this sample, this clonotype turned up a few times. The rearrangement uses TRBV3-1 and TRBJ1-1, with 9 bases identical to TRBD1. The CDR3 totals 14 residues. Germline assignment: CDR1 LGHDT and CDR2 YNNKEL (reference sequence). V lost 4 bases, J lost 5 bases, and 5 bases stayed unmatched. This CDR3 reads CASSPRDRVTEAFF. Written as DNA, the CDR3 is TGTGCCAGCAGCCCCCGGGACAGGGTGACTGAAGCTTTCTTT.

The V and J genes are TRBV3-1 and TRBJ2-3; D ambiguous. V was shortened by 4 bases and J by 10 bases, with 9 bases between the two germline ends. The germline CDR1 and CDR2 sequences are LGHDT and YNNKEL (reference sequence). The CDR3 extends over 11 amino acids. CDR3 in amino acids: CASSLGSAQYF. The CDR3 nucleotides read TGTGCCAGCAGCCTGGGCAGCGCGCAGTATTTT.

V usage is TRBV4-2 and J usage is TRBJ1-5; tentative D call: TRBD1 (5 bases). V was cut by 0 bases and J by 5 bases, with 17 bases left in between. This CDR3 has 17 amino acids. CDR1 and CDR2 from the germline V gene are LGHNA and YNFKEQ. CDR3 protein: CASSQDLAQARDQPQHF. Here the CDR3 DNA reads TGTGCCAGCAGCCAAGATCTAGCACAGGCCCGTGATCAGCCCCAGCATTTT.

The CDR3 coding sequence is TGTGCCAGCAGGGAGTCCAACTATGGCTACACCTTC. It codes for CASRESNYGYTF. The chain links TRBV28 to TRBJ1-2; unclear D gene. With 6 bases removed from V and 2 bases from J, the gap between germline ends came to 7 bases. The CDR3 runs to 12 residues. Germline CDR1 is MDHEN and CDR2 is SYDVKM.

J is TRBJ2-5 and V is TRBV18; weak D call: TRBD2 (5 bases). V was clipped by 1 base and J by 5 bases, with 14 bases between them. Germline V gene sequence: CDR1 KGHSH, CDR2 LQKENI. The CDR3 covers 15 residues. The CDR3 nucleotides are TGTGCCAGCTCACCACGGACGGGGAATGGGGAGACCCAGTACTTC. Translation: CASSPRTGNGETQYF. The entire variable domain, with the rest obtained from reference TRBV18 and TRBJ2-5, is as follows: NAGVMQNPRHLVRRRGQEARLRCSPMKGHSHVYWYRQLPEEGLKFMVYLQKENIIDESGMPKERFSAEFPKEGPSILRIQQVVRGDSAAYFCASSPRTGNGETQYFGPGTRLLVL.